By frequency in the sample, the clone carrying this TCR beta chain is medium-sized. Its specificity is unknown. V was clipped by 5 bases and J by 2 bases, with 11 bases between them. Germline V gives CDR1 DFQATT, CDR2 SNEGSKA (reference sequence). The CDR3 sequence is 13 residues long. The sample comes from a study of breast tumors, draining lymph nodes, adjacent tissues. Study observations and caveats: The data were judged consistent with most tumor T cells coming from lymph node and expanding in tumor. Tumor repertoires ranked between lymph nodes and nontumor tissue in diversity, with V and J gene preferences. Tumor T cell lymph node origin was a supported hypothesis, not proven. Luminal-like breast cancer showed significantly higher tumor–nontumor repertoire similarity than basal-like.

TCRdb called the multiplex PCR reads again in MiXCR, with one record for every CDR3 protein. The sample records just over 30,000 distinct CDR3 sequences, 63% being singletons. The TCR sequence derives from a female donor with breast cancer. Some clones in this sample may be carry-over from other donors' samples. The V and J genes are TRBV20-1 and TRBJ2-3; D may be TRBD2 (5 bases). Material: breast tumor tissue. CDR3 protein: CSACPGTTDTQYF. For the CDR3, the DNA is TGCAGTGCTTGTCCGGGAACCACAGATACGCAGTATTTT.